Given below is one T cell receptor (beta chain) in context. This record comes from a study of cytomegalovirus exposure and HLA in healthy donors. The PCR ran on 60 Vbeta and 13 Jbeta primers. Method: immunoSEQ multiplex PCR; TCRdb's copy keeps in-frame clones and lacks some. Its listing shows 65,000 to 80,000 clones. The TCR was taken from a man aged 25-45 years in good health and CMV-seronegative. The sequencing sample was made of PBMCs.

The CDR3 spells CASSPLSGGLSYEQYF. CDR3 nucleotide sequence: TGTGCCAGCAGCCCCTTGTCGGGGGGCCTGAGCTACGAGCAGTACTTC. The rearrangement uses TRBV7-8 and TRBJ2-7, with a tentative D call TRBD2 (7 bases). This CDR3 spans 16 amino acids. Germline CDR1 and CDR2: SGHVS and FQNEAQ. The V gene lost 5 bases and the J gene lost 3 bases, with 20 bases spanning the gap.